Below, 9 T cell receptor beta chains from the same sample are listed, as sequenced in a study of T cells in Graves' hyperthyroidism and ophthalmopathy. TCR beta CDR3 region amplification was performed from RNA transcripts. HTBI primers were the set used in a first-round RT-PCR of the TCR CDR3. Via MiXCR, TCRdb re-called the multiplex PCR reads, giving one row per CDR3 protein. The repertoire holds approximately 600,000 distinct CDR3 sequences, with around 20% as singletons. The specimen sequenced was blood. These receptors were taken from a man aged 25 to 40 with Graves' ophthalmopathy.

Concerning this clonotype: The junction and the germline gene differ at one end; a read error may be behind it. The chain has TRBV11-2 and TRBJ1-4; possibly TRBD1 for D (6 bases). This CDR3 has 16 amino acids. The germline gives CDR1 SGHAT, CDR2 FQNNGV. The CDR3 reads CASSPSVGGTNEKLFF. CDR3 nucleotide sequence: TGCGCCAGCAGTCCTTCGGTGGGGGGCACTAATGAAAAACTGTTTTTT.

The J gene is TRBJ2-7, the V gene TRBV4-1; TRBD1 or TRBD2 may be the D gene (5 bases each). The CDR3 is made up of 14 amino acids. Germline assignment: CDR1 MGHRA and CDR2 YSYEKL. Trimming left V 1 base short and J 2 bases short, with 9 bases between. The CDR3 sequence is CASSQGGLPYEQYF. For the CDR3, the DNA is TGCGCCAGCAGCCAAGGGGGGTTACCCTACGAGCAGTACTTC.

The rearrangement joins TRBV24-1 to TRBJ2-7; 7 nucleotides align to TRBD1. CDR1 KGHDR and CDR2 SFDVKD come from the germline V gene. The CDR3 sequence is 14 residues long. Trimming removed 7 bases from V and 5 bases from J; junction bases left unmatched: 10. In nucleotides, the CDR3 is TGTGCCACCAGCCGCGGCCAGGGGGTCGACGAGCAGTACTTC. It specifies CATSRGQGVDEQYF.

V usage is TRBV9 and J usage is TRBJ2-1; 7 bases are shared with TRBD2. The CDR3 has 14 amino acids. Per the germline V gene, CDR1 is SGDLS and CDR2 is YYNGEE. Unmatched junction bases numbered 9, after V lost 4 bases and J lost 8 bases. The CDR3 DNA is TGTGCCAGCAGCCAGGCTAGCGGAAGGGATGAGCAGTTCTTC. Protein product: CASSQASGRDEQFF.

This clonotype was observed many times. The J gene is TRBJ2-7, the V gene TRBV28, with D perhaps given as TRBD1 or TRBD2 (5 bases each). This CDR3 contains 14 residues. Germline CDR1 is MDHEN and CDR2 is SYDVKM. V was trimmed by 4 bases and J by 2 bases, leaving 12 bases between them. CDR3 protein: CASSYRDGPYEQYF. CDR3 sequence (DNA): TGTGCCAGCAGTTACCGGGACGGCCCCTACGAGCAGTACTTC.

Within the sample, this clonotype is medium-sized. Written as DNA, the CDR3 is TGTGCCACCAGTGATCCCAGCCACACCGGGGAGCTGTTTTTT. Protein: CATSDPSHTGELFF. J is TRBJ2-2 and V is TRBV24-1; unclear D gene. The V end lost 3 bases, the J end lost 3 bases, and 7 bases lay between the germline ends. This CDR3 comprises 14 residues. Germline V gene lookup returns CDR1 KGHDR and CDR2 SFDVKD.

This chain links TRBV9 with TRBJ2-5; TRBD2 matches 8 bases. Germline CDR1 is SGDLS and CDR2 is YYNGEE. The J segment lost 2 bases and the V segment lost 3 bases, leaving 12 bases of the junction unmatched. This CDR3 comprises 17 residues. The CDR3 spells CASSGNRREEAQETQYF. The CDR3 DNA reads TGTGCCAGCAGCGGAAATCGGCGGGAGGAGGCTCAAGAGACCCAGTACTTC.

This clonotype occurred a few times. The chain employs TRBV6-2 or TRBV6-3 and TRBJ2-1, with 7 bases that match TRBD2. This CDR3 contains 13 residues. Germline V gives CDR1 MNHEY, CDR2 SVGEGT. J gave up 3 bases and V 11 bases, and 7 bases lay outside the gene matches. The CDR3 spells CAAGGVFYNEQFF. The CDR3 DNA is TGTGCCGCTGGGGGGGTTTTCTACAATGAGCAGTTCTTC.

Ten or more counts support this clonotype. The CDR3 sequence is CSVEPDRVETQYF. The CDR3 bases are TGCAGCGTTGAACCCGACAGGGTAGAGACCCAGTACTTC. The chain couples TRBV29-1 to TRBJ2-5; 7 nucleotides agree with TRBD1. V shed 2 bases, J shed 4 bases, and the junction held 4 bases outside the gene matches. Per the germline V gene, CDR1 is SQVTM and CDR2 is ANQGSEA. There are 13 residues in the CDR3.